The rows below give T cell receptor beta chains drawn from one sample of a study of identical twins. A single record per CDR3 protein comes from TCRdb applying MiXCR to the 5' RACE reads. The repertoire has about 890,000 distinct CDR3 sequences, roughly an eighth of them found once; the top ten carry around 1.5%. The same data also contributed to another study, on yellow fever vaccine responses in identical twins.

Material for sequencing was PBMCs. These receptors originate from a woman aged 18-30 years in good health. The conserved cysteine and the conserved F or W are not part of the CDR3 here.

j_call: TRBJ2-3
v_call: TRBV20-1
cdr3_aa: SARDPPTQY

j_call: TRBJ2-1
v_call: TRBV28
cdr3_aa: ASSSLAGVNNEQF

j_call: TRBJ2-7
v_call: TRBV2
cdr3_aa: ASSVEDYSGYEQY

j_call: TRBJ2-2
v_call: TRBV6-6
cdr3_aa: ASTLAVTGELF

j_call: TRBJ2-1
v_call: TRBV12-3/TRBV12-4
cdr3_aa: ASSTWTSGNYNEQF

j_call: TRBJ2-5
v_call: TRBV7-9
cdr3_aa: ASSPSAGAIFQETQY

j_call: TRBJ2-2
v_call: TRBV7-9
cdr3_aa: ASSPPSVVGTGELF

j_call: TRBJ1-2
v_call: TRBV6-1
cdr3_aa: ASSPQGTVVLLGDYGYT

j_call: TRBJ2-1
v_call: TRBV15
cdr3_aa: ATSRGAYTYEQF

j_call: TRBJ2-7
v_call: TRBV6-1
cdr3_aa: ASSEIPGTYEQY

j_call: TRBJ1-2
v_call: TRBV12-3/TRBV12-4
cdr3_aa: ASSLTSHYGYT